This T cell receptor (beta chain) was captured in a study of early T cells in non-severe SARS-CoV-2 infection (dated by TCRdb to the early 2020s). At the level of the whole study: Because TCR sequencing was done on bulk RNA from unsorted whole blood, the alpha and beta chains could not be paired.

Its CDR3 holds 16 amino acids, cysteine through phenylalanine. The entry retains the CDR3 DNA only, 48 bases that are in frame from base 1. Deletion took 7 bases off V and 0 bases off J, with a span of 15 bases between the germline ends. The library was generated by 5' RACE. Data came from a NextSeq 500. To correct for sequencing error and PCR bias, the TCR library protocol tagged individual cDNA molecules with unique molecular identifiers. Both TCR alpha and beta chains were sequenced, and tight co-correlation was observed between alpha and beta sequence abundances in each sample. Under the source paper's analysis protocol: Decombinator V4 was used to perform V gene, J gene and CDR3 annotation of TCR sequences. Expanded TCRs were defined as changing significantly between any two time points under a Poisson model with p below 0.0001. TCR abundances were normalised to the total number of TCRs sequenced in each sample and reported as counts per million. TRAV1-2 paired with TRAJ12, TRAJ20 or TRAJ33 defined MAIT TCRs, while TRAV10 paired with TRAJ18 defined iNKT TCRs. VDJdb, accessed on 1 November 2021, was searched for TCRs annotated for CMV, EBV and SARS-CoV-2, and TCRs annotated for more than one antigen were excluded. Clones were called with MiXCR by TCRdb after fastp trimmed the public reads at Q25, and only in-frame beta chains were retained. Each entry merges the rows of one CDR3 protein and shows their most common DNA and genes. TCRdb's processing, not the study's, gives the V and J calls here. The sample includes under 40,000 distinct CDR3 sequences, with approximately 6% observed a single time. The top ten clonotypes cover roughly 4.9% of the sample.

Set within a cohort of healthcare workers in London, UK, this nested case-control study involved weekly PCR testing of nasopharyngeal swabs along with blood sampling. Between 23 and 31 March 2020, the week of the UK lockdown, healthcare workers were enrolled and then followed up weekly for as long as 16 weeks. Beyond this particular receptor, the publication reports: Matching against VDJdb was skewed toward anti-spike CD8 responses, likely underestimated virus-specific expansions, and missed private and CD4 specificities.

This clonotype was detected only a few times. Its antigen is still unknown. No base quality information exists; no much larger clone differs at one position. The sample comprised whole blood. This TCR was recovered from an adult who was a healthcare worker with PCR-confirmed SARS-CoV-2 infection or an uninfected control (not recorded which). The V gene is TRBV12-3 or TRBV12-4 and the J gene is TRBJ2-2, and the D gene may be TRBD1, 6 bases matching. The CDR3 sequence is CASIPEGHSNTGELFF. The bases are TGTGCCAGCATTCCCGAGGGACATTCGAACACCGGGGAGCTGTTTTTT.